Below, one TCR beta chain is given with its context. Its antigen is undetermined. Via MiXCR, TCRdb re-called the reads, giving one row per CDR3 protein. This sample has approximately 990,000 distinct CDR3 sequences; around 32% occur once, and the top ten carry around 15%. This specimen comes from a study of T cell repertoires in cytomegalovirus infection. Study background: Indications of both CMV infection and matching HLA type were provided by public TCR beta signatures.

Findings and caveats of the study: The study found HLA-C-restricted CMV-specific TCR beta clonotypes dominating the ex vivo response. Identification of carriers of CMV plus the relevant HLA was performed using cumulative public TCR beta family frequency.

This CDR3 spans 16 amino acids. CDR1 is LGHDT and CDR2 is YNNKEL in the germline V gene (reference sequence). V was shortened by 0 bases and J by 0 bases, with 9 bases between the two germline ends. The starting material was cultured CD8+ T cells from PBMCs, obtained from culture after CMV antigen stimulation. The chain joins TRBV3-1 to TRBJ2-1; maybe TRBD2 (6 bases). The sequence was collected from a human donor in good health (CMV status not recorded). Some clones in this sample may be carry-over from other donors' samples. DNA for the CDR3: TGTGCCAGCAGCCAAGATCAGGGACTCTCCTACAATGAGCAGTTCTTC. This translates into CASSQDQGLSYNEQFF.